A single sample is the source of the 19 T cell receptor beta chains below, sequenced in a study of early T cells in non-severe SARS-CoV-2 infection. One entry per CDR3 protein, called by TCRdb with MiXCR from the 5' RACE reads. The data show some 30,000 distinct CDR3 sequences, with 4.6% seen just once and around 10% held by the top ten. The material sequenced was whole blood. These receptors were collected from an adult who was a healthcare worker with PCR-confirmed SARS-CoV-2 infection or an uninfected control (not recorded which).

This clonotype was counted a few times. The chain recombines TRBV7-3 with TRBJ2-3, with 7 nucleotides matching TRBD2. J gave up 2 bases and V 5 bases, and 16 bases lay outside the gene matches. The CDR3 is 18 residues long. In germline, CDR1 is SGHTA, CDR2 FQGTGA. DNA for the CDR3: TGTGCCAGCAGCACCATGCCGGGGGACTACCCTAACACAGATACGCAGTATTTT. Encoded protein: CASSTMPGDYPNTDTQYF.

Ten or more counts support this clonotype. The chain carries TRBV6-5 and TRBJ2-6; tentative D call: TRBD2 (6 bases). Germline values: CDR1 MNHEY, CDR2 SVGAGI. V was trimmed by 1 base and J by 4 bases, leaving 11 bases between them. The CDR3 extends over 16 amino acids. DNA of the CDR3: TGTGCCAGCAGTTACTTGTCGGGGGTCGGGGCCAACGTCCTGACTTTC. The encoded protein is CASSYLSGVGANVLTF.

Many counts were recorded for this clonotype. V and J are TRBV7-8 and TRBJ1-3; 8 bases are a match to TRBD1. V lost 3 bases to trimming and J lost 4 bases; unmatched junction nucleotides: 2. The CDR3 runs to 14 residues. Germline lookup yields CDR1 SGHVS and CDR2 FQNEAQ. The DNA of the CDR3 is TGTGCCAGCAGCTTCCGGGACAGGGGAAACACCATATATTTT. Translation: CASSFRDRGNTIYF. Drawing the rest from reference TRBV7-8 and TRBJ1-3, the complete variable domain is GAGVSQSPRYKVAKRGQDVALRCDPISGHVSLFWYQQALGQGPEFLTYFQNEAQLDKSGLPSDRFFAERPEGSVSTLKIQRTQQEDSAVYLCASSFRDRGNTIYFGEGSWLTVV.

This clonotype was seen many times. The CDR3 sequence is CASSESGSGETQYF. DNA of the CDR3: TGCGCCAGCAGTGAGTCTGGGTCGGGCGAGACCCAGTACTTC. This chain uses TRBV10-1 with TRBJ2-5; D is ambiguous. V dropped 0 bases and J dropped 5 bases, with 10 bases sitting between them. The germline V gene encodes CDR1 WNHNN and CDR2 SYGVQD (reference sequence). The CDR3 loop spans 14 amino acids.

This clonotype showed up many times. The rearrangement links TRBV5-1 to TRBJ1-2; D gene unclear. CDR1 is SGHRS and CDR2 is YFSETQ in the germline V gene. The CDR3 consists of 13 residues. V lost 0 bases and J 6 bases, leaving 9 bases between the germline ends. CDR3 amino acids: CASSLGRRDGYTF. In DNA form, the CDR3 reads TGCGCCAGCAGCTTGGGGCGACGGGATGGCTACACCTTC.

This clonotype appeared many times. The chain recombines TRBV20-1 with TRBJ2-7; 8 bases fit TRBD1. The germline V gene has CDR1 DFQATT and CDR2 SNEGSKA (reference sequence). There are 13 residues in the CDR3. V shed 1 base, J shed 6 bases, and the junction held 5 bases outside the gene matches. CDR3 DNA sequence: TGCAGTGCTAGAGGGACAGGGCATATCGAGCAGTACTTC. Its translation: CSARGTGHIEQYF.

At least ten counts were recorded for this clonotype. The genes are TRBV30 and TRBJ1-1; TRBD1 matches 7 bases. Germline V lookup: CDR1 GTSNPN, CDR2 SVGIG (reference sequence). This CDR3 is 17 amino acids long. V dropped 1 base and J dropped 1; count of bases not matched to a gene: 12. CDR3 sequence: CAWSGPKGGQRNTEAFF. Here the CDR3 DNA reads TGTGCCTGGAGTGGCCCGAAGGGGGGACAGAGGAACACTGAAGCTTTCTTT.

This clonotype was observed many times. The chain carries TRBV10-3 and TRBJ2-6; no definite D call. The germline CDR1 and CDR2 sequences are ENHRY and SYGVKD. Trimming stripped 3 bases from V and 2 bases from J, with 8 bases between. The CDR3 is made up of 15 amino acids. This chain's CDR3 is CAISDIQPGANVLTF. The CDR3 DNA is TGTGCCATCAGTGATATACAGCCTGGGGCCAACGTCCTGACTTTC.

There are many counts of this clonotype. The V and J genes are TRBV11-1 and TRBJ2-1, with 8 bases fitting TRBD1. Losses at the gene ends were 0 bases for V and 8 bases for J; bases not matched to a gene: 6. CDR1 SGHAT and CDR2 FQDESV come from the germline V gene (reference sequence). This CDR3 has 15 residues. CDR3 sequence (DNA): TGTGCCAGCAGCTTAGCCGGACAGGGCGGCCATGAGCAGTTCTTC. Its translation is CASSLAGQGGHEQFF.

Many counts were recorded for this clonotype. The chain couples TRBV28 to TRBJ2-7; D is perhaps TRBD2 (6 bases). V shed 6 bases and J shed 2 bases, with 14 bases lying between them. The CDR3 totals 14 residues. The germline V gene encodes CDR1 MDHEN and CDR2 SYDVKM. CDR3 nucleotides: TGTGCCAGCAGCCCCCCCGGACTAACCTACGAGCAGTACTTC. This encodes CASSPPGLTYEQYF.

The table lists this clonotype with many counts. V gene TRBV20-1 combines with J gene TRBJ2-7, with no clear D. V was pared by 6 bases and J by 0 bases, with 21 bases between. In germline, CDR1 is DFQATT, CDR2 SNEGSKA (reference sequence). This CDR3 contains 16 residues. CDR3 sequence reads: CSAHKPEGRRSYEQYF. In DNA, the CDR3 is TGCAGTGCCCACAAGCCCGAAGGACGGCGCTCCTACGAGCAGTACTTC.

This clonotype was seen at least ten times. The chain carries TRBV20-1 and TRBJ1-6; tentatively, D is TRBD1 (5 bases). Trimming cost V 0 bases and J 9 bases, with 21 bases left between them. The germline V gene has CDR1 DFQATT and CDR2 SNEGSKA (reference sequence). The CDR3 covers 17 residues. In DNA, the CDR3 is TGCAGTGCTAGAGATGTGCAGGGATGGAACCACCCTTCACCCCTCCACTTT. Its protein product is CSARDVQGWNHPSPLHF.

This clonotype is medium-sized (0.01 to 0.1%) within its sample. The chain employs TRBV7-8 and TRBJ1-2; TRBD1 might be the D (5 bases). Per the germline V gene, CDR1 is SGHVS and CDR2 is FQNEAQ. The CDR3 loop spans 16 amino acids. The ends were cut back, 0 bases at V and 4 bases at J, with 15 bases in the middle. The CDR3 spells CASSLARYRDVYGYTF. In DNA, the CDR3 is TGTGCCAGCAGCTTAGCGCGGTACCGGGACGTCTATGGCTACACCTTC.

This clonotype has at least ten counts. The chain recombines TRBV7-9 with TRBJ2-7; TRBD1 aligns across 11 bases. The CDR3 totals 20 residues. Trimming removed 5 bases from V and 3 bases from J; junction bases left unmatched: 21. Germline V lookup: CDR1 SEHNR, CDR2 FQNEAQ (reference sequence). The CDR3 region is CASSHPPSDRGLQSLYEQYF. The CDR3 nucleotides read TGTGCCAGCAGCCATCCCCCTTCGGACAGGGGGCTTCAGAGCCTCTACGAGCAGTACTTC.

This clonotype was found many times. This sequence joins TRBV28 and TRBJ1-5; the D gene is possibly TRBD1 (6 bases). Germline loops: CDR1 MDHEN, CDR2 SYDVKM. The V gene lost 3 bases and the J gene lost 0 bases, with 9 bases spanning the gap. The CDR3 length is 15 residues. CDR3 in DNA: TGTGCCAGCAGTTTCCTACAGGGTAGCAATCAGCCCCAGCATTTT. Amino acids: CASSFLQGSNQPQHF.

In its sample, this clonotype was seen a few times. This chain connects TRBV28 to TRBJ2-7, with 7 bases that match TRBD1. The CDR3 runs 11 residues. CDR1 is MDHEN and CDR2 is SYDVKM in the germline V gene. Losses at the gene ends were 7 bases for V and 6 bases for J; bases not matched to a gene: 3. CDR3 region: CASNRGSEQYF. CDR3 bases: TGTGCCAGCAACAGGGGTAGCGAGCAGTACTTC.

This clonotype was observed many times. The chain links TRBV12-3 or TRBV12-4 to TRBJ2-1; 9 bases agree with TRBD1. V lost 10 bases and J lost 6; bases outside the gene matches: 13. CDR3 length equals 15 residues. CDR3 DNA sequence: TGTGCCAATAGGGGAGGGGGACAGGGCATCAATGAGCAGTTCTTC. Translating gives CANRGGGQGINEQFF.

The chain uses TRBV10-1 and TRBJ1-3; a weak D match, TRBD1 (5 bases). The CDR3 length is 14 residues. The ends were cut back, 2 bases at V and 0 bases at J, with 5 bases in the middle. Germline V gene lookup returns CDR1 WNHNN and CDR2 SYGVQD (reference sequence). CDR3 residues: CASSEDSSGNTIYF. In DNA, the CDR3 is TGCGCCAGCAGTGAGGACAGCTCTGGAAACACCATATATTTT.

In this sample, this clonotype turned up many times. This chain connects TRBV5-6 to TRBJ2-7; 13 bases map to TRBD2. There are 16 residues in the CDR3. Germline CDR1 reads SGHDT; CDR2 reads YYEEEE. V shed 6 bases and J 3 bases; nucleotides not matched to a gene: 9. The CDR3 DNA follows: TGTGCCAGCACAGGGGTGGGACTAGCGGGGAACTACGAGCAGTACTTC. Protein sequence: CASTGVGLAGNYEQYF.